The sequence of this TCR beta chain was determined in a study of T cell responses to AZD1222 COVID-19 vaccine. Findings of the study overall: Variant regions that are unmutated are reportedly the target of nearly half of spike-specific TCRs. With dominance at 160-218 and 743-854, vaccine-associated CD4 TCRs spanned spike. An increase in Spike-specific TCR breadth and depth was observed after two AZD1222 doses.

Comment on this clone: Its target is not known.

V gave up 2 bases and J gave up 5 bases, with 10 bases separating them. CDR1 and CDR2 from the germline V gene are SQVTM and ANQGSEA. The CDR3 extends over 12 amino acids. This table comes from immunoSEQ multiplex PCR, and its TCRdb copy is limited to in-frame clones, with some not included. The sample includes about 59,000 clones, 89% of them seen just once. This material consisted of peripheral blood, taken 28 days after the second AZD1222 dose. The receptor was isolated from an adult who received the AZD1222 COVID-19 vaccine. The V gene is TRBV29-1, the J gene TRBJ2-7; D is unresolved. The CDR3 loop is CSVEWGGHEQYF. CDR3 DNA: TGCAGCGTTGAATGGGGTGGCCACGAGCAGTACTTC.